The 19 T cell receptor beta chains below all came from one sample that was sequenced in a study of blood T cell repertoires in COVID-19. Profiling relied on immunoSEQ multiplex PCR, and the TCRdb table lists in-frame clones only, not all of them. The sample records roughly 670,000 clones, 90% being singletons. Sequencing was carried out using peripheral blood. The receptors were sampled from a woman aged 18 to 35 with acute or convalescent COVID-19.

The V and J genes are TRBV18 and TRBJ1-2; D gene ambiguous. The CDR3 consists of 14 residues. V lost 1 base and J 3 bases, leaving 9 bases between the germline ends. Germline CDR1 and CDR2: KGHSH and LQKENI. This CDR3 is CASSPQEGYYGYTF. The CDR3 DNA follows: TGTGCCAGCTCACCACAGGAGGGTTACTATGGCTACACCTTC.

This sequence joins TRBV3-1 (or the pseudogene TRBV3-2) and TRBJ1-1; D is unclear. Per the germline V gene, CDR1 is LGHDT and CDR2 is YNNKEL (reference sequence). With 8 bases removed from V and 1 base from J, the gap between germline ends came to 11 bases. CDR3 length: 13 residues. In DNA form, the CDR3 reads TGTGCCAGCCGCTTAACTGAGAACACTGAAGCTTTCTTT. This gives the protein CASRLTENTEAFF.

This chain links TRBV5-1 with TRBJ1-6; 7 nucleotides match TRBD1. Germline CDR1 SGHRS, CDR2 YFSETQ. The V gene end was trimmed by 0 bases and the J gene end by 9 bases; junction bases not matched to a gene: 6. This CDR3 has 15 residues. CDR3: CASSLEGQSSSPLHF. CDR3 nucleotide sequence: TGCGCCAGCAGCTTGGAGGGACAGTCGAGTTCACCCCTCCACTTT. Drawing the rest from reference TRBV5-1 and TRBJ1-6, the complete variable domain is KAGVTQTPRYLIKTRGQQVTLSCSPISGHRSVSWYQQTPGQGLQFLFEYFSETQRNKGNFPGRFSGRQFSNSRSEMNVSTLELGDSALYLCASSLEGQSSSPLHFGNGTRLTVT.

The chain uses TRBV30 and TRBJ1-1; 8 positions agree with TRBD1. This CDR3 has 14 residues. Trimming at V came to 5 bases and at J to 1 base, leaving 6 bases not matched to a gene. Germline values: CDR1 GTSNPN, CDR2 SVGIG (reference sequence). The CDR3 nucleotides are TGTGCCTGGGGCAGGGGGCGGAAGAACACTGAAGCTTTCTTT. Translating it yields CAWGRGRKNTEAFF.

This clone was counted a few times. The chain carries TRBV6-5 and TRBJ1-2; D remains unclear. The V gene's germline CDR1 is MNHEY and CDR2 SVGAGI. There are 13 residues in the CDR3. V gave up 7 bases and J gave up 0 bases, with 9 bases separating them. The CDR3 sequence: CASTERSNYGYTF. CDR3 bases: TGTGCCAGCACCGAACGGTCTAACTATGGCTACACCTTC.

The V and J genes are TRBV6-2 or TRBV6-3 and TRBJ2-7; 9 bases are shared with TRBD2. The CDR3 has 15 residues. Germline CDR1 reads MNHEY; CDR2 reads SVGEGT. Trimming cost V 6 bases and J 0 bases; bases outside gene matches: 6. The CDR3 sequence: CASSHLAGSSYEQYF. The CDR3, as DNA: TGTGCCAGCAGCCATCTAGCGGGGTCCTCCTACGAGCAGTACTTC.

The chain links TRBV9 to TRBJ2-3, with TRBD1 matching over 9 bases. The CDR3 is 16 amino acids. The J segment lost 6 bases and the V segment lost 0 bases, leaving 8 bases of the junction unmatched. In germline, CDR1 is SGDLS, CDR2 YYNGEE. CDR3 residues: CASSVGSGTGWDTQYF. The DNA for the CDR3 is TGTGCCAGCAGCGTAGGATCCGGGACAGGGTGGGATACGCAGTATTTT.

The V and J genes are TRBV13 and TRBJ1-1; D is unclear. The CDR3 runs to 13 residues. Germline CDR1 is PRHDT and CDR2 is FYEKMQ (reference sequence). With 0 bases removed from V and 3 bases from J, the gap between germline ends came to 5 bases. The CDR3 spells CASSLGFDTEAFF. In DNA, the CDR3 is TGTGCCAGCAGCTTAGGGTTCGACACTGAAGCTTTCTTT.

The chain employs TRBV19 and TRBJ1-6; 8 nucleotides agree with TRBD1. V trimming: 5 bases; J trimming: 8 bases; junction bases outside the gene matches: 8. CDR1 is LNHDA, CDR2 SQIVND, per germline (reference sequence). The CDR3 has 15 amino acids. The CDR3 sequence: CASSARTGLYSPLHF. CDR3 DNA sequence: TGTGCCAGTAGTGCCCGGACAGGGTTATATTCACCCCTCCACTTT. The whole variable domain, filled in from reference TRBV19 and TRBJ1-6, reads DGGITQSPKYLFRKEGQNVTLSCEQNLNHDAMYWYRQDPGQGLRLIYYSQIVNDFQKGDIAEGYSVSREKKESFPLTVTSAQKNPTAFYLCASSARTGLYSPLHFGNGTRLTVT.

The V gene is TRBV5-4, the J gene TRBJ2-7; D not resolved. CDR3 length equals 12 residues. Trimming took off 3 bases at V and 6 bases at J, with 10 bases between the two ends. Germline V CDR1 and CDR2: SGHNT, YYREEE (reference sequence). The CDR3 protein is CASSYVSGEQYF. The CDR3 DNA sequence: TGTGCCAGCAGCTACGTATCAGGCGAGCAGTACTTC.

The chain has TRBV2 and TRBJ1-1, with 7 nucleotides matching TRBD1. This CDR3 spans 12 amino acids. The V gene's germline CDR1 is SNHLY and CDR2 FYNNEI. Unmatched junction bases numbered 5, after V lost 5 bases and J lost 8 bases. The CDR3 DNA follows: TGTGCCAGCAGTTACAGGGGTGTGGAAGCTTTCTTT. This encodes CASSYRGVEAFF.

The chain uses TRBV6-6 and TRBJ2-7, with 11 bases fitting TRBD1. Looked up from germline, CDR1 is MNHNY and CDR2 is SVGAGI (reference sequence). J gave up 7 bases and V 5 bases, and 10 bases lay outside the gene matches. The CDR3 is 15 residues long. DNA for the CDR3: TGTGCCAGCAGTCCCCCGGGACAGGGGGTATCGGAGCAGTACTTC. Translated: CASSPPGQGVSEQYF.

The V and J genes are TRBV5-5 and TRBJ1-2, with D unresolved. V was clipped by 4 bases and J by 5 bases, with 12 bases between them. Germline V gives CDR1 SGHKS, CDR2 YYEKEE (reference sequence). This CDR3 is built from 13 residues. CDR3 coding DNA: TGTGCCAGCAGCCTGGGCGTCGATTATGGCTACACCTTC. It specifies CASSLGVDYGYTF.

The V gene is TRBV18, the J gene TRBJ2-7; a weak D match, TRBD1 (6 bases). This CDR3 contains 13 residues. With 5 bases removed from V and 4 bases from J, the gap between germline ends came to 12 bases. CDR1 is KGHSH, CDR2 LQKENI, per germline. The CDR3 bases are TGTGCCAGCTCATTGACTGACAGGTACGAGCAGTACTTC. The encoded protein is CASSLTDRYEQYF.

The chain joins TRBV19 to TRBJ2-3, with 7 bases identical to TRBD1. Per the germline V gene, CDR1 is LNHDA and CDR2 is SQIVND (reference sequence). CDR3 length: 14 amino acids. J was trimmed by 8 bases and V by 5 bases; bases with no gene match: 10. CDR3 protein: CASSDTGALVTQYF. CDR3 nucleotide sequence: TGTGCCAGTAGTGACACAGGGGCCCTTGTTACGCAGTATTTT.

The chain carries TRBV12-5 and TRBJ2-3; perhaps TRBD1 as D (5 bases). V was cut by 0 bases and J by 6 bases, with 13 bases left in between. The length of the CDR3 is 15 residues. CDR1 is LGHNT and CDR2 is FRNRAP in the germline V gene. The chain's CDR3 is CASGLVLAGRDTQYF. The DNA for the CDR3 is TGTGCTAGTGGTTTGGTTTTGGCAGGGCGGGATACGCAGTATTTT.

The rearrangement uses TRBV30 and TRBJ2-5, with a tentative D call TRBD2 (5 bases). The CDR3 extends over 14 amino acids. CDR1 GTSNPN and CDR2 SVGIG come from the germline V gene (reference sequence). Trimming pared 0 bases from V and 5 bases from J, leaving 13 bases between. The CDR3 nucleotides are TGTGCCTGGAGTGTGGATTCGAGGGAGGAGACCCAGTACTTC. It specifies CAWSVDSREETQYF. Combining the CDR3 with reference TRBV30 and TRBJ2-5 gives the whole variable domain SQTIHQWPATLVQPVGSPLSLECTVEGTSNPNLYWYRQAAGRGLQLLFYSVGIGQISSEVPQNLSASRPQDRQFILSSKKLLLSDSGFYLCAWSVDSREETQYFGPGTRLLVL.

The chain joins TRBV7-2 to TRBJ2-3; TRBD2 is a possible D gene (5 bases). The CDR3 covers 15 residues. The V gene lost 5 bases and the J gene lost 2 bases, with 14 bases spanning the gap. Germline CDR1 SGHTA, CDR2 FQGNSA. The CDR3 nucleotides are TGTGCCAGCAGCCCCTCCCGGGGATTCACAGATACGCAGTATTTT. Translation gives CASSPSRGFTDTQYF.

This chain uses TRBV6-6 with TRBJ1-4; 9 nucleotides align to TRBD1. The J segment lost 8 bases and the V segment lost 5 bases, leaving 6 bases of the junction unmatched. Germline values: CDR1 MNHNY, CDR2 SVGAGI (reference sequence). The CDR3 covers 14 residues. The CDR3 sequence is CASSQWTGDEKLFF. The CDR3 coding sequence is TGTGCCAGCAGTCAGTGGACAGGGGACGAAAAACTGTTTTTT.